This T cell receptor beta chain was captured by sequencing in a study of T cell responses to AZD1222 COVID-19 vaccine. The CDR3 is 14 amino acids. V was pared by 5 bases and J by 4 bases, with 7 bases of the junction left unmatched. From germline, CDR1 is SGHTA and CDR2 FQGTGA. Libraries were prepared by immunoSEQ multiplex PCR; TCRdb keeps only in-frame clonotypes and omits some of them. In the table there are about 130,000 clones, roughly 90% of which are singletons. V and J are TRBV7-3 and TRBJ1-2, with 7 bases identical to TRBD1. This sample comprised peripheral blood, obtained on day 0 of AZD1222 vaccination. The clonotype was recovered from an adult in good health. CDR3 in DNA: TGTGCCAGCAGCCCACCGGGACAGCCCTATGGCTACACCTTC. It codes for CASSPPGQPYGYTF.